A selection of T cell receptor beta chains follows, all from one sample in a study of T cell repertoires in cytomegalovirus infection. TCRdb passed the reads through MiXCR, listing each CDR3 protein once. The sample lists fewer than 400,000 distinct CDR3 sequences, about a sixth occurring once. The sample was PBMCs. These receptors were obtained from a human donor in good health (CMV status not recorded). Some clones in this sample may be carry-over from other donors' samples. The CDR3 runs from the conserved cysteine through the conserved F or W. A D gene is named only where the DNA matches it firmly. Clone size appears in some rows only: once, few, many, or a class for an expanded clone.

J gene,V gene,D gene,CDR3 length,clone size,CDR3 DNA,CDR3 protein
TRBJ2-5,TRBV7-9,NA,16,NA,TGTGCCAGCAGCGCAATCCCTCTGTTCCGGCGAGAGACCCAGTACTTC,CASSAIPLFRRETQYF
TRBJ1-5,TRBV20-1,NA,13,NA,TGCAGTGCTAGCGAAATGAATGAATGGCCCCAGCATTTT,CSASEMNEWPQHF
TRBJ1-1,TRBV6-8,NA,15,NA,TGTGCCAGCAGTTACTCGACAGTTTGGGACACTGAAGCTTTCTTT,CASSYSTVWDTEAFF
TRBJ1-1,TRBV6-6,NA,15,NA,TGTGCCAGCAGTTACGGGATGGAGACCTACACTGAAGCTTTCTTT,CASSYGMETYTEAFF
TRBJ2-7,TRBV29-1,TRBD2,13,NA,TGCAGCGCCCGGGGTAGCGGGCCCACGGAGCAGTACTTC,CSARGSGPTEQYF
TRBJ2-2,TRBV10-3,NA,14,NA,TGTGCCATCAGTGAAGCAGGAAACACCGGGGAGCTGTTTTTT,CAISEAGNTGELFF
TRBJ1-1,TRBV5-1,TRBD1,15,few,TGCGCCAGCAGCTCGGGAGACAGGGTAAACACTGAAGCTTTCTTT,CASSSGDRVNTEAFF
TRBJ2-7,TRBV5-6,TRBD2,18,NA,TGTGCCAGCAGCTTGGGAAAATCGACTAGCGGGCCCGACTACGAGCAGTACTTC,CASSLGKSTSGPDYEQYF
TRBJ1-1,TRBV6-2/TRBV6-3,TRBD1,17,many,TGTGCCAGCAGTACCTCCCCAATCGACAGGGATGGGACTGAAGCTTTCTTT,CASSTSPIDRDGTEAFF
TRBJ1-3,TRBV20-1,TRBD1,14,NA,TGCAGTGCTTTACAGGGGGTCCCTGGAAACACCATATATTTT,CSALQGVPGNTIYF
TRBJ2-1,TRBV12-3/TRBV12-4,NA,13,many,TGTGCCAGCAGTTTGGCGGACTACAATGAGCAGTTCTTC,CASSLADYNEQFF
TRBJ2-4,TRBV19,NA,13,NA,TGTGCCAGTAGTATGGTAACAGGTTTCATTCAGTACTTC,CASSMVTGFIQYF
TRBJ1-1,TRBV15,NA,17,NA,TGTGCCACCAGCAGGGGGGACACGGCCCCTGTTGGCACTGAAGCTTTCTTT,CATSRGDTAPVGTEAFF
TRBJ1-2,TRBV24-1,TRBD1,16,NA,TGTGCCACCAGTGACTCGAGGACAGGGGTATCGTATGGCTACACCTTC,CATSDSRTGVSYGYTF
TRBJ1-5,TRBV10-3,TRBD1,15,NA,TGTGCCATCAGTGAGTCCGGGACAGGTGGTCAGCCCCAGCATTTT,CAISESGTGGQPQHF
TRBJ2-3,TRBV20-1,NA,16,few,TGCAGTGCTAGTAGGCGTAGCGGAGCGACCTCAGATACGCAGTATTTT,CSASRRSGATSDTQYF
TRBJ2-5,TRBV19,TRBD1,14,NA,TGTGCCAGTGAAGACAGGGTCTTCGGAGAGACCCAGTACTTC,CASEDRVFGETQYF
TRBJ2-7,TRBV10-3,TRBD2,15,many,TGTGCCATCAGTGAGTTGTTAGCGGGAGACTACGAGCAGTACTTC,CAISELLAGDYEQYF
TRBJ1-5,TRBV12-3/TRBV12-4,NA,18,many,TGTGCCAGCAGTCCATTGGTAGGGGGGCGGTATATCAATCAGCCCCAGCATTTT,CASSPLVGGRYINQPQHF
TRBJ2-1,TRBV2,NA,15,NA,TGTGCCAGCAGGAAGGAGGGACTCCCAGGCAATGAGCAGTTCTTC,CASRKEGLPGNEQFF
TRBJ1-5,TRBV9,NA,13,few,TGTGCCAGCAGCGTGCCTGCAGGCCGGCCCCAGCATTTT,CASSVPAGRPQHF
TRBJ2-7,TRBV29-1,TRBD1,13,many,TGCAGCGTTCTGACAGGGAGTGTGGCCGAGCAGTACTTC,CSVLTGSVAEQYF
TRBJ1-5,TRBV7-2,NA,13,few,TGTGCCAGCAGCTCGGACAGCCGCCAGCCCCAGCATTTT,CASSSDSRQPQHF
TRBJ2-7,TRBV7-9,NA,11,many,TGTGCCAGCACCGGGTTGCACGAGCAGTACTTC,CASTGLHEQYF
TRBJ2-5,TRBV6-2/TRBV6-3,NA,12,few,TGTGCCAGCAGCCCCCCCGTCGAGACCCAGTACTTC,CASSPPVETQYF
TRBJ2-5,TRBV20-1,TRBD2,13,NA,TGCAGTGACCCCGTAGCGGGAGGAGAGACCCAGTACTTC,CSDPVAGGETQYF
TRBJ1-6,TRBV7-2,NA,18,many,TGTGCCAGCAGCGCAACCAGGGGAACCCCGCCCGGGAGTTCACCCCTCCACTTT,CASSATRGTPPGSSPLHF
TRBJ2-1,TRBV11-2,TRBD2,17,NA,TGTGCCAGCAGCTTAGGCTCGCTAGCGGCGTCATACAATGAGCAGTTCTTC,CASSLGSLAASYNEQFF
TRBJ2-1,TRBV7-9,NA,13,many,TGTGCCAGCAGCCCCATATTGTACAATGAGCAGTTCTTC,CASSPILYNEQFF
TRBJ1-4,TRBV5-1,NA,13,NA,TGCGCCAGCAGCCCGACCTGGGGGGAGAAACTGTCTTTT,CASSPTWGEKLSF
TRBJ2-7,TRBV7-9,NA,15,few,TGTGCCAGCAGCTTAGTAGACAGTGGCTCCTACGAGCAGTACTTC,CASSLVDSGSYEQYF
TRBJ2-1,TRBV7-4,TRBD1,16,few,TGTGCCAGCAGCTCCATACGACAGGGCCTCTACAATGAGCAGTTCTTC,CASSSIRQGLYNEQFF
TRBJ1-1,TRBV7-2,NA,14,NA,TGTGCCAGCAGCCCGCAGCACAGGGTCACTGAAGCTTTCTTT,CASSPQHRVTEAFF
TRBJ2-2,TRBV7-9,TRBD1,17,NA,TGTGCCAGCAGCTTAACCCCCGGGACAGGGGGCACCGGGGAGCTGTTTTTT,CASSLTPGTGGTGELFF
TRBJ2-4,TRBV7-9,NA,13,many,TGTGCCAGCAGCTCCCTCGGGAAAAACATTCAGTACTTC,CASSSLGKNIQYF
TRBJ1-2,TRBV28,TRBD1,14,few,TGTGCCAGCCTTGATCAGGGGACAGTCTATGGCTACACCTTC,CASLDQGTVYGYTF
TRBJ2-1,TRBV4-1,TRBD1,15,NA,TGCGCCAGCAGCCAACCGGGACAGGGGGGTGGTGAGCAGTTCTTC,CASSQPGQGGGEQFF
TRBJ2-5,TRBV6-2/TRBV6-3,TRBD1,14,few,TGTGCCAGCAGTCGGACAGGGTCTGTGGTGACCCAGTACTTC,CASSRTGSVVTQYF
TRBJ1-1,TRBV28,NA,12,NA,TGTGCCAGCGGCCAGGTGTACACTGAAGCTTTCTTT,CASGQVYTEAFF
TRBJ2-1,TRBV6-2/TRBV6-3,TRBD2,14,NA,TGTGCCAGCAGTTACCAGGCGGGAGGGAATGAGCAGTTCTTC,CASSYQAGGNEQFF
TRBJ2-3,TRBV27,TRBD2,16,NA,TGTGCCAGCAGTCCCTTAGGCGGGAGGGCCTATGATACGCAGTATTTT,CASSPLGGRAYDTQYF
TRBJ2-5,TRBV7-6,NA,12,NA,TGTGCCAGCAGCGGACCCCAAGAGACCCAGTACTTC,CASSGPQETQYF
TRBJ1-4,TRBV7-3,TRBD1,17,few,TGTGCCAGCACCGGGGAAGGGGGCCTTGCGACTAATGAAAAACTGTTTTTT,CASTGEGGLATNEKLFF
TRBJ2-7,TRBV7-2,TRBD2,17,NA,TGTGCCAGCAGCTTAACCTTGATCCCTAGCGGGACCTACGAGCAGTACTTC,CASSLTLIPSGTYEQYF
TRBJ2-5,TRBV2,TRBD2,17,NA,TGTGCCAGCAGTAGTAGCGGGAGCCCAACGTACCAAGAGACCCAGTACTTC,CASSSSGSPTYQETQYF
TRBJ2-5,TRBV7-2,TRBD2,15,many,TGTGCCAGCAGCGCTAGCGGACTGGGGCAAGAGACCCAGTACTTC,CASSASGLGQETQYF
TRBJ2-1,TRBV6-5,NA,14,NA,TGTGCCAGCAGTTACGGTGGGGCCCACAATGAGCAGTTCTTC,CASSYGGAHNEQFF
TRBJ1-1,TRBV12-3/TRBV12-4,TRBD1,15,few,TGTGCCAGCAGTCCCCGACAGGGGGGTGGCACTGAAGCTTTCTTT,CASSPRQGGGTEAFF
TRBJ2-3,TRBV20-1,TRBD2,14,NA,TGCAGTGCTAGAAGCGGGGGGGCGTCCGATACGCAGTATTTT,CSARSGGASDTQYF
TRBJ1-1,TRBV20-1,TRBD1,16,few,TGCAGTGCTCCCGGGGGACAGGGGTTAGAAGGAGCTGAAGCTTTCTTT,CSAPGGQGLEGAEAFF
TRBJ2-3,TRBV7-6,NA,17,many,TGTGCCAGCAGCCCACGGATGTTGGGCCAACTGACAGATACGCAGTATTTT,CASSPRMLGQLTDTQYF
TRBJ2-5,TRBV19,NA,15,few,TGTGCCAGTAGTATGGTGGGTACTCACCAAGAGACCCAGTACTTC,CASSMVGTHQETQYF
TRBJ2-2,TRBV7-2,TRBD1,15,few,TGTGCCAGCAGCTCCGACAGGGGTTGGGCCGGGGAGCTGTTTTTT,CASSSDRGWAGELFF
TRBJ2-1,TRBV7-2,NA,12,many,TGTGCCAGCAGCTTGGCGTGGGGTGAGCAGTTCTTC,CASSLAWGEQFF
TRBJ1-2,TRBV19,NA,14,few,TGTGCCAGTAGTATGTCTATAGTGGACTATGGCTACACCTTC,CASSMSIVDYGYTF
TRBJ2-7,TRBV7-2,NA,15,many,TGTGCCAGCAGCCGCCTAGGGGGAAGCTCCTACGAGCAGTACTTC,CASSRLGGSSYEQYF
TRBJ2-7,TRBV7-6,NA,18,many,TGTGCCAGCAGCCCAGGGGCAAGTGCGGCGGGAGATGCGTACGAGCAGTACTTC,CASSPGASAAGDAYEQYF
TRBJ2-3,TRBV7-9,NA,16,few,TGTGCCAGCAGCTTCTCCCCAGCGTCGAACGCAGATACGCAGTATTTT,CASSFSPASNADTQYF
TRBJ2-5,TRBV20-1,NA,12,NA,TGCAGTGCAGATAGCGTTCAAGAGACCCAGTACTTC,CSADSVQETQYF